Listed below are T cell receptor beta chains from one sample, sequenced in a study of tumor-infiltrating lymphocytes in localized non-small cell lung cancer. Here immunoSEQ multiplex PCR was the method, and the copy in TCRdb shows in-frame clones only, minus some. The sample has more than 5,500 clones; around 68% are singletons. The specimen sequenced was lung tumor tissue. The source is a human donor with non-small cell lung cancer. Each CDR3 is given with its conserved first and last residue. D genes are given only for firm matches. Only some rows state a clone size, as once, few, many or a class for expanded clones.

V	D	J	size	DNA	CDR3
TRBV6-6	NA	TRBJ1-6	once	TGTGCCAGCAATCAGGGGTTGAATTCACCCCTCCACTTT	CASNQGLNSPLHF
TRBV5-1	NA	TRBJ2-2	NA	TGCGCCAGCAGCTCGAAAACCAGGGTGAACACCGGGGAGCTGTTTTTT	CASSSKTRVNTGELFF
TRBV7-8	NA	TRBJ2-2	NA	TGTGCCAGCAGCTTAGCGGGAGCCACCGGGGAGCTGTTTTTT	CASSLAGATGELFF
TRBV30	NA	TRBJ1-2	NA	TGTGCCTGGAGTCGGAGTCGCCAAGGTCACTATGGCTACACCTTC	CAWSRSRQGHYGYTF
TRBV5-5	NA	TRBJ1-4	NA	TGTGCCAGCAGCTCGAGGGCAACTAATGAAAAACTGTTTTTT	CASSSRATNEKLFF
TRBV9	TRBD2	TRBJ2-1	NA	TGTGCCAGCAGCCCCCGCGGGAGAAATGAGCAGTTCTTC	CASSPRGRNEQFF
TRBV7-9	NA	TRBJ2-1	few	TGTGCCAGCAGCCACGACAGGAGCAATGAGCAGTTCTTC	CASSHDRSNEQFF
TRBV6-1	NA	TRBJ1-4	NA	TGTGCCAGCACAAGGAACGCTAATGAAAAACTGTTTTTT	CASTRNANEKLFF
TRBV2	TRBD1	TRBJ2-1	NA	TGTGCCAGCAGCGGGGACAGGGGCTTTAGGAATGAGCAGTTCTTC	CASSGDRGFRNEQFF
TRBV19	NA	TRBJ1-1	few	TGTGCCAGTAGTATATATCCTTGGGACACTGAAGCTTTCTTT	CASSIYPWDTEAFF
TRBV5-5	NA	TRBJ1-2	once	TGTGCCAGCAGCTTGGGGCAGGGTACGGGTTATGGCTACACCTTC	CASSLGQGTGYGYTF
TRBV7-2	NA	TRBJ1-2	few	TGTGCCAGCGGAGAATATTATAACTATGGCTACACCTTC	CASGEYYNYGYTF
TRBV5-1	NA	TRBJ1-4	NA	TGCGCCAGCAGCTCGACCGGGGGAGATGAAAAACTGTTTTTT	CASSSTGGDEKLFF
TRBV6-1	NA	TRBJ1-5	NA	TGTGCCAGCAGCCCTACCGGGGCCAATCAGCCCCAGCATTTT	CASSPTGANQPQHF
TRBV14	NA	TRBJ1-4	few	TGTGCCAGCAGCCAACTAGGGACAACTAATGAAAAACTGTTTTTT	CASSQLGTTNEKLFF
TRBV11-2	NA	TRBJ1-2	once	TGTGCCAGCAGCGGCTTCTTCAGGGATGGCGGCTATGGCTACACCTTC	CASSGFFRDGGYGYTF
TRBV15	TRBD1	TRBJ2-7	few	TGTGCCACCAGCAGGGACAGGGGAGGCGAGCAGTACTTC	CATSRDRGGEQYF
TRBV5-1	NA	TRBJ1-6	NA	TGCGCCAGCAGTTTCGCGGGTTCGAGGACCCGTAATTCACCCCTCCACTTT	CASSFAGSRTRNSPLHF
TRBV5-6	NA	TRBJ1-1	NA	TGTGCCAGCAGCTTGATCGGGGGCCCCATGAACACTGAAGCTTTCTTT	CASSLIGGPMNTEAFF
TRBV15	NA	TRBJ2-5	NA	TGTGCCACCAGCAGAGATGAAAGGGGCGTTCAAGAGACCCAGTACTTC	CATSRDERGVQETQYF
TRBV4-3	NA	TRBJ1-1	NA	TGCGCCAGCAGACTAAGTCGGGGACTTATGAACACTGAAGCTTTCTTT	CASRLSRGLMNTEAFF
TRBV19	TRBD2	TRBJ2-2	NA	TGTGCCAGTAGTCCCTCACTAGCGGGGGGGATGGGCGGCGGGGAGCTGTTTTTT	CASSPSLAGGMGGGELFF
TRBV19	TRBD1	TRBJ1-5	NA	TGTGCCAGTAGGTCCGACAGGGTACCTGGTCAGCCCCAGCATTTT	CASRSDRVPGQPQHF
TRBV7-2	TRBD1	TRBJ1-2	few	TGTGCCAGCAGCCCTGGACAGGGCGTTAAGGGCTATAATGGCTACACCTTC	CASSPGQGVKGYNGYTF
TRBV2	NA	TRBJ2-3	NA	TGTGCCAGCTGGATACGGGGGGCCAACACAGATACGCAGTATTTT	CASWIRGANTDTQYF
TRBV19	TRBD1	TRBJ1-3	NA	TGTGCCAGCGGACGACCCGGACAGGGCATTATTCGAAACACCATATATTTT	CASGRPGQGIIRNTIYF
TRBV6-5	NA	TRBJ1-5	few	TGTGCCAGCAGTTACTCGGACAATCAGCCCCAGCATTTT	CASSYSDNQPQHF
TRBV5-4	NA	TRBJ2-7	NA	TGTGCCAGCAGTTACGGGACTCCTCTTAGGAACGAGCAGTACTTC	CASSYGTPLRNEQYF
TRBV11-2	TRBD1	TRBJ1-6	NA	TGTGCCAGCAGCAGAGGGACAGGATATAATTCACCCCTCCACTTT	CASSRGTGYNSPLHF
TRBV27	NA	TRBJ1-2	NA	TGTGCCAGCAGGCCGGCGGGGGGAAGTTATGGCTACACCTTC	CASRPAGGSYGYTF
TRBV2	NA	TRBJ2-3	NA	TGTGCCAGCTCCAAGGGGGATACGCAGTATTTT	CASSKGDTQYF
TRBV6-1	NA	TRBJ2-7	NA	TGTGCCAGCAGTGAATCCGGGGAGCGAAAGCAGTACTTC	CASSESGERKQYF
TRBV7-6	NA	TRBJ1-4	medium-sized	TGTGCCAGCAGCGGGGCAGGGTCGAGTGAAAAACTGTTTTTT	CASSGAGSSEKLFF
TRBV4-2	NA	TRBJ2-5	NA	TGTGCCAGCAGCCATTCCCCCGGGGTGACAGAGCAAGGGACCCAGTACTTC	CASSHSPGVTEQGTQYF
TRBV5-1	NA	TRBJ2-7	NA	TGCGCCAGCAGCTTGGACGGGTACTCCTACGAGCAGTACTTC	CASSLDGYSYEQYF
TRBV9	NA	TRBJ1-1	few	TGTGCCAGCAGCGTAGAGTATCGGGGGGAAGCTTTCTTT	CASSVEYRGEAFF
TRBV11-2	TRBD2	TRBJ2-5	NA	TGTGCCAGCAGCCATTTGGTGGGGACTAGCAAAGAGACCCAGTACTTC	CASSHLVGTSKETQYF
TRBV19	TRBD1	TRBJ2-5	NA	TGTGCCAGTAGTACTACAGGGGCCCAAGAGACCCAGTACTTC	CASSTTGAQETQYF
TRBV27	NA	TRBJ1-3	few	TGTGCCAGCCGCCTTGACGGCTCTGGAAACACCATATATTTT	CASRLDGSGNTIYF
TRBV10-1	NA	TRBJ2-7	medium-sized	TGCGCCAGCAGTATGACAGACTCCTACGAGCAGTACTTC	CASSMTDSYEQYF
TRBV5-6	NA	TRBJ2-5	NA	TGTGCCAGCAGCTTGGCCGAGGGCGAAGAGACCCAGTACTTC	CASSLAEGEETQYF
TRBV30	NA	TRBJ2-7	once	TGTGCCTGGACAGGGACGTACGAGCAGTACTTC	CAWTGTYEQYF
TRBV2	TRBD1	TRBJ1-6	few	TGTGCCAGCAGTGCAGGACAGGGAGATAATTCACCCCTCCACTTT	CASSAGQGDNSPLHF
TRBV5-4	TRBD1	TRBJ2-6	NA	TGTGCCAGCAGCGTTGGGGACAGGGGGTCTGGGGCCAACGTCCTGACTTTC	CASSVGDRGSGANVLTF
TRBV30	TRBD2	TRBJ2-3	once	TGTGCCTGGAGTAACGGGGGGGCCAGAGATACGCAGTATTTT	CAWSNGGARDTQYF
TRBV18	NA	TRBJ2-2	NA	TGTGCCAGCTCACCGGAAGGGGTGGCTACCGGGGAGCTGTTTTTT	CASSPEGVATGELFF
TRBV18	TRBD1	TRBJ1-1	few	TGTGCCAGCTCACCTGGGACAGGGGGGAACACTGAAGCTTTCTTT	CASSPGTGGNTEAFF
TRBV19	TRBD1	TRBJ1-6	NA	TGTGCCAGTAGTATCTCGGGGACAGCTAATTCACCCCTCCACTTT	CASSISGTANSPLHF
TRBV15	NA	TRBJ2-7	NA	TGTGCCACCAGCAGAGCGGCTGGGGGATACTACGAGCAGTACTTC	CATSRAAGGYYEQYF
TRBV5-1	NA	TRBJ1-5	few	TGCGCCAGCAGCTTGGGGGGGGTCGACAATCAGCCCCAGCATTTT	CASSLGGVDNQPQHF
TRBV18	NA	TRBJ2-5	NA	TGTGCCAGCTCACCTGAAGAGACCCAGTACTTC	CASSPEETQYF
TRBV5-1	TRBD2	TRBJ2-3	NA	TGCGCCAGCAGCTCCGGGACTAGCGGGGGGCTGAGCGCAGATACGCAGTATTTT	CASSSGTSGGLSADTQYF
TRBV9	TRBD1	TRBJ1-3	NA	TGTGCCAGCAGCGTAGGAGGGGGCGGAAACACCATATATTTT	CASSVGGGGNTIYF
TRBV11-1	NA	TRBJ2-3	once	TGTGCCAGCAGCTTGACGGAGGATACGCAGTATTTT	CASSLTEDTQYF
TRBV7-9	NA	TRBJ2-3	NA	TGTGCCAGCGGTACTTTAAGCACAGATACGCAGTATTTT	CASGTLSTDTQYF
TRBV7-3	TRBD2	TRBJ2-3	NA	TGTGCCAGCAGCTGGGGGACTAGCGGGGGCACAGATACGCAGTATTTT	CASSWGTSGGTDTQYF
TRBV5-1	TRBD1	TRBJ1-2	NA	TGCGCCAGCAGTGACCCCGGGACAGGGCGCGGCTACACCTTC	CASSDPGTGRGYTF